The entry that follows covers one T cell receptor beta chain sequence. The antigen is not known. This sample was included in a study of T cells expressing NK-cell markers. On the study more broadly: The TCR beta repertoires were obtained from sorted CD3+CD56+NKG2C+, CD3+CD56+NKG2C- and CD3+CD56-NKG2C+ T cells. Out of eight donors sequenced, seven tested HCMV-seropositive and the remaining one seronegative.

Researchers built TCR beta cDNA using 5'RACE template switching with UMIs. TCRdb re-called the 5' RACE reads and gives one entry per CDR3 protein, without DNA. The sample's table shows roughly 450,000 distinct CDR3 sequences. This CDR3 is built from 12 residues. Study-level points and caveats: Of CD8+ T cells, roughly 1.0-7.0% belonged to dominant NKG2C+ clonotypes in several donors.

The TCR sequence derives from a woman in her 50s in good health. This chain uses TRBV12-3 or TRBV12-4 with TRBJ2-1. Sequencing was performed on blood T cells: a sorted CD56 or NKG2C T cell subset, CD4+ or CD8+ T cells, or bulk PBMC T cells (not recorded which). The CDR3 protein is CASSFDSIRQFF.